This entry is about one T cell receptor beta chain. The antigen is not known. Germline CDR1 reads ENHRY; CDR2 reads SYGVKD. The CDR3 runs 15 residues. The sample originates from a study of monozygotic twins with inflammatory bowel disease. Using eight separate reactions per sample, the authors generated cDNA. Reprocessing the 5' RACE reads, TCRdb reports a single entry for every CDR3 protein and omits DNA. This sample's table reports about 140,000 distinct CDR3 sequences. Study-level points and caveats: The analysis yielded no support for one strong signal or clonotype associated with IBD. Inverse Simpson values showed less TCRbeta diversity in IBD patients than in their healthy co-twins.

Blood samples measuring more than 2 ml were taken per donor. This TCR was recovered from a human donor with ulcerative colitis or Crohn's disease, or a healthy co-twin of an affected twin (not recorded which). The source material was blood. This chain links TRBV10-3 with TRBJ1-5; without DNA, the TCRdb call of TRBD1 cannot be checked. CDR3 sequence: CAISESKAGNQPQHF.